Below, 24 T cell receptor beta chains from the same sample are listed, as sequenced in a study of lymphopenia after photon versus proton radiotherapy. Libraries were prepared by immunoSEQ multiplex PCR; TCRdb keeps only in-frame clonotypes and omits some of them. The table lists roughly 7,900 clones, about nine tenths of them singletons. Here the sequenced sample was peripheral blood, taken from a patient treated with photon-based radiotherapy. The origin of the receptors is a woman aged 70 to 79 with pancreatic cancer.

The chain employs TRBV19 and TRBJ1-2; D ambiguous. This CDR3 region has 16 residues. Trimming removed 7 bases at V and 0 bases at J, with 18 bases between. CDR1 LNHDA and CDR2 SQIVND come from the germline V gene (reference sequence). CDR3 sequence: CASTSILADTNYGYTF. The CDR3 DNA follows: TGTGCCAGTACTAGTATCCTGGCAGATACTAACTATGGCTACACCTTC.

The gene calls are TRBV27 and TRBJ2-7; 9 bases map to TRBD1. Germline CDR1 is MNHEY and CDR2 is SMNVEV (reference sequence). Trimming cost V 6 bases and J 2 bases; bases outside gene matches: 8. CDR3 length: 15 amino acids. The CDR3 loop is CASSATGTGTYEQYF. CDR3 sequence (DNA): TGTGCCAGCAGCGCAACCGGGACAGGGACCTACGAGCAGTACTTC.

This chain connects TRBV9 to TRBJ1-3; D is unclear. The CDR3 length is 15 residues. The germline V and J ends were trimmed by 4 bases and 0 bases, with 11 bases remaining between them. Germline V gene lookup returns CDR1 SGDLS and CDR2 YYNGEE. DNA for the CDR3: TGTGCCAGCAGCTTCGAAGGGAACTCTGGAAACACCATATATTTT. Its translation is CASSFEGNSGNTIYF.

The rearrangement uses TRBV27 and TRBJ1-1; maybe TRBD1 (5 bases). V was shortened by 3 bases and J by 1 base, with 15 bases between the two germline ends. Germline CDR1 MNHEY, CDR2 SMNVEV (reference sequence). The CDR3 loop spans 16 amino acids. The CDR3 sequence: CASSFRPSGGNTEAFF. Here the CDR3 DNA reads TGTGCCAGCAGTTTTAGGCCTTCGGGGGGGAACACTGAAGCTTTCTTT.

This clone was recorded only once. CDR3 coding DNA: TGTGCCAGCAGCTTGGACAGGAATAACTATGGCTACACCTTC. Its protein is CASSLDRNNYGYTF. The chain uses TRBV5-8 and TRBJ1-2, with a possible D match to TRBD1 (5 bases). This CDR3 contains 14 residues. Germline V gene lookup returns CDR1 SGHTS and CDR2 YDEGEE. V gave up 0 bases and J gave up 1 base, with 7 bases separating them.

This sequence joins TRBV10-3 and TRBJ1-5, with a weak D call TRBD1 (5 bases). Trimming took off 2 bases at V and 6 bases at J, with 5 bases between the two ends. This CDR3 is 12 amino acids long. Germline CDR1 ENHRY, CDR2 SYGVKD. This chain's CDR3 is CAISEGGQPQHF. In DNA, the CDR3 is TGTGCCATCAGTGAGGGGGGTCAGCCCCAGCATTTT.

The chain joins TRBV9 to TRBJ2-2; D tentatively reads TRBD1 or TRBD2 (6 bases each). CDR3 length equals 17 residues. Germline assignment: CDR1 SGDLS and CDR2 YYNGEE. Trimming cost V 4 bases and J 5 bases, with 21 bases left between them. The CDR3 loop is CASSLGGTRGLTGELFF. For the CDR3, the DNA is TGTGCCAGCAGCTTAGGGGGGACCCGCGGTTTAACCGGGGAGCTGTTTTTT.

The rearrangement uses TRBV10-2 and TRBJ1-3; TRBD1 matches at 7 bases. Per germline, CDR1 WSHSY and CDR2 SAAADI. The CDR3 is made up of 16 amino acids. The V gene end was trimmed by 3 bases and the J gene end by 2 bases; junction bases not matched to a gene: 7. CDR3 region: CASSDRTGATGNTIYF. CDR3 DNA: TGCGCCAGCAGTGACCGCACAGGGGCCACTGGAAACACCATATATTTT.

This chain links TRBV12-5 with TRBJ2-5, with D possibly being TRBD2 (6 bases). Germline V gives CDR1 LGHNT, CDR2 FRNRAP. V lost 9 bases, J lost 0 bases, and 20 bases lay in between. The CDR3 covers 16 residues. The CDR3, as DNA: TGTGCTAGAGATCCGAGTTTGGAGGGCCACCAAGAGACCCAGTACTTC. Its protein is CARDPSLEGHQETQYF. The full variable domain, its missing parts supplied by reference TRBV12-5 and TRBJ2-5, is DARVTQTPRHKVTEMGQEVTMRCQPILGHNTVFWYRQTMMQGLELLAYFRNRAPLDDSGMPKDRFSAEMPDATLATLKIQPSEPRDSAVYFCARDPSLEGHQETQYFGPGTRLLVL.

This clone was recorded once. V usage is TRBV4-3 and J usage is TRBJ2-7; TRBD2 might be the D (5 bases). CDR1 is LGHNA and CDR2 is YSLEER in the germline V gene. This CDR3 has 15 amino acids. Trimming shortened V by 1 base and J by 3 bases, and 13 bases separated the two germline ends. The CDR3 sequence is CASSQAWLADYEQYF. The CDR3 nucleotides are TGCGCCAGCAGCCAAGCGTGGCTAGCCGACTACGAGCAGTACTTC.

The chain combines TRBV5-1 with TRBJ2-1; TRBD2 might be the D (6 bases). The CDR3 contains 16 residues. In germline, CDR1 is SGHRS, CDR2 YFSETQ. V was clipped by 0 bases and J by 0 bases, with 10 bases between them. CDR3 nucleotides: TGCGCCAGCAGCTTGGCCGGAGGGAGCTCCTACAATGAGCAGTTCTTC. Protein product: CASSLAGGSSYNEQFF.

This clone is a singleton in its sample. The gene calls are TRBV27 and TRBJ2-7, with TRBD2 matching over 10 bases. Germline CDR1 and CDR2: MNHEY and SMNVEV (reference sequence). The CDR3 has 15 residues. V gave up 2 bases and J gave up 7 bases; unmatched junction bases: 8. This CDR3 is CASSLLTSGNGEQYF. Here the CDR3 DNA reads TGTGCCAGCAGTTTACTTACTAGCGGGAATGGGGAGCAGTACTTC.

The CDR3 reads CASKLAGELFF. The CDR3 DNA reads as TGTGCCAGCAAATTAGCCGGGGAGCTGTTTTTT. The chain employs TRBV28 and TRBJ2-2, with no clear D. CDR3 size: 11 residues. V shed 7 bases and J shed 6 bases, with 6 bases lying between them. Germline V CDR1 and CDR2: MDHEN, SYDVKM.

This chain connects TRBV7-9 to TRBJ1-5; maybe TRBD1 (5 bases). The V gene's germline CDR1 is SEHNR and CDR2 FQNEAQ (reference sequence). The CDR3 is 13 residues long. V lost 1 base and J 7 bases, leaving 8 bases between the germline ends. CDR3 sequence reads: CASSLVQGQPQHF. The CDR3 DNA reads as TGTGCCAGCAGCTTAGTCCAGGGCCAGCCCCAGCATTTT.

In this sample, this clone turned up once. V is TRBV2 and J is TRBJ1-5; unclear D gene. The CDR3 loop spans 12 amino acids. Germline-derived CDR1 and CDR2 are SNHLY and FYNNEI. Trimming removed 6 bases at V and 1 base at J, with 4 bases between. In nucleotides, the CDR3 is TGTGCCAGCAGACGGAGCAATCAGCCCCAGCATTTT. Its translation: CASRRSNQPQHF.

The chain employs TRBV29-1 and TRBJ1-1; D unclear. Deletions cut 6 bases from V and 4 bases from J, with 15 bases between. This CDR3 is built from 13 residues. Germline lookup yields CDR1 SQVTM and CDR2 ANQGSEA. The CDR3: CSVRWGFGTEAFF. The CDR3 nucleotides are TGCAGCGTACGATGGGGTTTTGGCACTGAAGCTTTCTTT.

J is TRBJ2-5 and V is TRBV9; 9 positions agree with TRBD2. This CDR3 has 15 amino acids. V was pared by 3 bases and J by 0 bases, with 3 bases of the junction left unmatched. Germline V CDR1 and CDR2: SGDLS, YYNGEE. In DNA form, the CDR3 reads TGTGCCAGCAGCGGGCGGACTAGCGACCAAGAGACCCAGTACTTC. Its translation is CASSGRTSDQETQYF.

This sequence joins TRBV25-1 and TRBJ1-4; D perhaps matches TRBD1 (6 bases). The V gene lost 8 bases and the J gene lost 7 bases, with 11 bases spanning the gap. The CDR3 is made up of 12 amino acids. Germline V gives CDR1 MGHDK, CDR2 SYGVNS. The CDR3 spells CASQDRIEKLFF. The DNA for the CDR3 is TGTGCCAGCCAGGACAGAATTGAAAAACTGTTTTTT.

This chain uses TRBV7-2 with TRBJ1-3; 7 nucleotides agree with TRBD1. This CDR3 comprises 14 residues. V was pared by 4 bases and J by 3 bases, with 3 bases of the junction left unmatched. The germline V gene encodes CDR1 SGHTA and CDR2 FQGNSA. CDR3 amino acids: CASSSDRVGNTIYF. The CDR3 DNA reads TGTGCCAGCAGCTCTGACAGGGTTGGAAACACCATATATTTT.

This chain joins TRBV28 and TRBJ2-7; D unclear. The CDR3 length is 14 residues. The V end lost 2 bases, the J end lost 2 bases, and 10 bases lay between the germline ends. Germline V gives CDR1 MDHEN, CDR2 SYDVKM. CDR3 residues: CASSLMGFPYEQYF. In DNA form, the CDR3 reads TGTGCCAGCAGTTTAATGGGGTTTCCCTACGAGCAGTACTTC.

J is TRBJ1-1 and V is TRBV6-1, with D possibly matching TRBD1 (5 bases). The CDR3 sequence is 13 residues long. The germline CDR1 and CDR2 sequences are MNHNS and SASEGT. The V end was cut by 4 bases, the J end by 4 bases, with 10 bases between. This CDR3 reads CASSVDQGTEAFF. The CDR3 region has the DNA TGTGCCAGCAGTGTCGATCAGGGCACTGAAGCTTTCTTT.

The chain recombines TRBV5-5 with TRBJ2-5; D call uncertain. The V gene lost 0 bases and the J gene lost 6 bases, with 9 bases spanning the gap. The CDR3 sequence is 13 residues long. Germline loops: CDR1 SGHKS, CDR2 YYEKEE (reference sequence). CDR3: CASSLVERQTQYF. Here the CDR3 DNA reads TGTGCCAGCAGCTTGGTGGAGAGACAGACCCAGTACTTC.

V gene TRBV6-5 combines with J gene TRBJ2-3; the match to TRBD2 covers 10 bases. J gave up 4 bases and V 5 bases, and 3 bases lay outside the gene matches. Germline V gene lookup returns CDR1 MNHEY and CDR2 SVGAGI. CDR3 size: 14 residues. The CDR3 nucleotides are TGTGCCAGCAGTCTAGCGGGAGTCCCAGATACGCAGTATTTT. Translation: CASSLAGVPDTQYF.

The chain carries TRBV29-1 and TRBJ2-1, with D hard to call. V lost 3 bases and J 0 bases, leaving 18 bases between the germline ends. This CDR3 has 17 amino acids. From germline, CDR1 is SQVTM and CDR2 ANQGSEA. The CDR3 loop reads CSVEPSADPRSYNEQFF. The DNA of the CDR3 is TGCAGCGTTGAGCCGTCGGCCGACCCCCGCTCCTACAATGAGCAGTTCTTC.